The 15 T cell receptor beta chains given below trace back to one sample, sequenced in a study of human T cells and chemical hapten exposure. Specified time point: patch test 1, 2 weeks after DPC sensitization. Treatment: therapeutic diphenylcyclopropenone sensitization with weekly scalp DPC. In TCRdb, the RACE reads were re-called with MiXCR into one record per CDR3 protein. The sample has roughly 80,000 distinct CDR3 sequences, approximately 12% seen once. The sequenced sample was whole blood, obtained in connection with sensitization to the hapten diphenylcyclopropenone (DPC). The receptors stem from a woman between 50 and 59 years old with alopecia areata. Some clones in this sample may be carry-over from other donors' samples.

V is TRBV11-2 and J is TRBJ1-1, with a weak D call TRBD1 (6 bases). The CDR3 is made up of 15 amino acids. Germline V lookup: CDR1 SGHAT, CDR2 FQNNGV. The V end was cut by 5 bases, the J end by 0 bases, with 13 bases between. The DNA for the CDR3 is TGTGCCAGCAGCCCACGGACAGCCCTGAACACTGAAGCTTTCTTT. This codes for CASSPRTALNTEAFF.

This clonotype was seen many times. The genes are TRBV27 and TRBJ1-2; TRBD1 might be the D (6 bases). Trimming left V 5 bases short and J 4 bases short, with 14 bases between. The CDR3 covers 14 residues. Germline CDR1 and CDR2: MNHEY and SMNVEV (reference sequence). The CDR3 is CASSPTGAIYGYTF. CDR3 nucleotide sequence: TGTGCCAGCAGTCCGACAGGAGCAATCTATGGCTACACCTTC.

This clonotype was seen many times. The V and J genes are TRBV29-1 and TRBJ1-1; TRBD1 is a possible D gene (5 bases). Trimming left V 4 bases short and J 8 bases short, with 26 bases between. This CDR3 has 16 residues. Germline CDR1 SQVTM, CDR2 ANQGSEA. CDR3 protein: CSVAGGSSAGPPEAFF. The CDR3 bases are TGCAGCGTTGCTGGGGGATCCAGTGCAGGGCCTCCGGAAGCTTTCTTT.

This sequence joins TRBV25-1 and TRBJ2-7, with TRBD2 matching 9 bases. The CDR3 has 15 amino acids. The germline CDR1 and CDR2 sequences are MGHDK and SYGVNS. The trim removed 2 bases at V and 2 bases at J, leaving 4 bases unmatched. This CDR3 reads CASSERTSATYEQYF. The CDR3 DNA reads TGTGCCAGCAGTGAAAGGACTAGCGCTACCTACGAGCAGTACTTC.

Many counts were recorded for this clonotype. This chain links TRBV28 with TRBJ2-1, with TRBD2 matching over 12 bases. CDR1 and CDR2 (germline): MDHEN, SYDVKM. The CDR3 sequence is 17 residues long. V lost 1 base to trimming and J lost 7 bases; unmatched junction nucleotides: 8. This chain's CDR3 is CASSLFGETSGRNEQFF. The CDR3 DNA follows: TGTGCCAGCAGTTTATTCGGGGAGACTAGCGGGAGAAATGAGCAGTTCTTC.

This clonotype came up many times. CDR3 DNA: TGTGCCAGCAACCAACCGGGACAGGGGCCTGACAATGAGCAGTTCTTC. It specifies CASNQPGQGPDNEQFF. The V gene is TRBV2, the J gene TRBJ2-1; 10 nucleotides agree with TRBD1. J gave up 5 bases and V 7 bases, and 11 bases lay outside the gene matches. CDR1 SNHLY and CDR2 FYNNEI come from the germline V gene. The CDR3 runs to 16 residues.

This clonotype has a handful of counts. V usage is TRBV7-3 and J usage is TRBJ1-2; D is unresolved. There are 13 residues in the CDR3. The V gene's germline CDR1 is SGHTA and CDR2 FQGTGA. The V end was cut by 0 bases, the J end by 8 bases, with 10 bases between. The CDR3 nucleotides read TGTGCCAGCAGCTTAACCCAGGATGGAGGCTACACCTTC. Amino acids: CASSLTQDGGYTF.

This clonotype was detected only once. The chain recombines TRBV6-1 with TRBJ2-1; D not resolved. Germline CDR1 and CDR2: MNHNS and SASEGT. The length of the CDR3 is 15 residues. The ends were cut back, 6 bases at V and 3 bases at J, with 15 bases in the middle. CDR3 sequence reads: CASRVRTTSYNEQFF. CDR3 bases: TGTGCCAGCAGGGTGAGAACTACCAGCTACAATGAGCAGTTCTTC.

This clonotype was seen a handful of times. V gene TRBV4-2 combines with J gene TRBJ2-7; 9 bases match TRBD1. Per the germline V gene, CDR1 is LGHNA and CDR2 is YNFKEQ. V lost 4 bases to trimming and J lost 2 bases; unmatched junction nucleotides: 6. The CDR3 totals 15 residues. The CDR3 sequence: CASSRETGGPYEQYF. The DNA of the CDR3 is TGTGCCAGCAGCCGAGAGACAGGGGGGCCCTACGAGCAGTACTTC.

This clonotype was found many times. The chain couples TRBV29-1 to TRBJ2-7; tentative D call: TRBD2 (6 bases). Trimming removed 7 bases at V and 2 bases at J, with 9 bases between. Germline V gene lookup returns CDR1 SQVTM and CDR2 ANQGSEA. The CDR3 is 11 residues long. CDR3 sequence reads: CSAGVAYEQYF. CDR3 DNA sequence: TGCAGCGCGGGGGTCGCCTACGAGCAGTACTTC.

A remark on this clonotype: A much larger clone differs from this one at a single base, so this may be a read error. V gene TRBV7-3 combines with J gene TRBJ1-1; TRBD1 aligns across 7 bases. This CDR3 region has 14 residues. CDR1 SGHTA and CDR2 FQGTGA come from the germline V gene. The chain's CDR3 is CASGLQTGTTEAFF. DNA of the CDR3: TGTGCCAGCGGCTTACAGACAGGGACCACTGAAGCTTTCTTT.

This clonotype was detected ten times or more. The chain carries TRBV7-9 and TRBJ1-4, with D perhaps matching TRBD1 (5 bases). Germline loops: CDR1 SEHNR, CDR2 FQNEAQ (reference sequence). CDR3 length equals 17 residues. Trimming shortened V by 9 bases and J by 0 bases, and 20 bases separated the two germline ends. This CDR3 reads CARSSGPVKTTNEKLFF. The CDR3, as DNA: TGTGCCAGGTCGTCGGGACCCGTTAAAACAACTAATGAAAAACTGTTTTTT.

This rearrangement joins TRBV5-1 to TRBJ2-2, with 8 bases that match TRBD1. The CDR3 consists of 17 residues. CDR1 is SGHRS and CDR2 is YFSETQ in the germline V gene. V gave up 0 bases and J gave up 1 base; unmatched junction bases: 5. CDR3 sequence: CASSLGFGTGNTGELFF. The CDR3 nucleotides read TGCGCCAGCAGCTTGGGATTCGGGACAGGGAACACCGGGGAGCTGTTTTTT.

Details on this clonotype: This clone may be a read error of a much larger clone one base away. J is TRBJ1-4 and V is TRBV30; 7 bases align to TRBD1. CDR1 is GTSNPN and CDR2 is SVGIG in the germline V gene (reference sequence). The CDR3 sequence is 14 residues long. The CDR3 region has the DNA TGTGCCTGGAGTCTGACAGGGACTAATGAAATACTGTTTTTT. Translation: CAWSLTGTNEILFF.

This clonotype was detected many times. The J gene is TRBJ2-7, the V gene TRBV2; TRBD1 matches at 8 bases. The CDR3 loop spans 13 amino acids. Germline loops: CDR1 SNHLY, CDR2 FYNNEI. The CDR3 DNA reads TGTGCAACGGGCTCGGACAGGGAAACCGAGCAGTACTTC. This encodes CATGSDRETEQYF. Combining the CDR3 with reference TRBV2 and TRBJ2-7 gives the whole variable domain EPEVTQTPSHQVTQMGQEVILRCVPISNHLYFYWYRQILGQKVEFLVSFYNNEISEKSEIFDDQFSVERPDGSNFTLKIRSTKLEDSAMYFCATGSDRETEQYFGPGTRLTVT.